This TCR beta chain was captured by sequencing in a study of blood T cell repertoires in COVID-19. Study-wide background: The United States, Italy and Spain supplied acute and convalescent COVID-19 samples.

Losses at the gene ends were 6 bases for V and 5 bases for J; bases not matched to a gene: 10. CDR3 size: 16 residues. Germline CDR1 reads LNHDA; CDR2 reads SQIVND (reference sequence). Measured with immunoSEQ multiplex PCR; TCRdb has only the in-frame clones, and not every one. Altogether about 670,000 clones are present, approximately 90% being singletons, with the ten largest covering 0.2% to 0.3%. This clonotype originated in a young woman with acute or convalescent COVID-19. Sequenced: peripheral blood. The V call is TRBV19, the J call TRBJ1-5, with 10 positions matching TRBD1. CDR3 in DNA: TGTGCCAGTAGACCTGGGGGACAGGGGTCCTATCAGCCCCAGCATTTT. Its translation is CASRPGGQGSYQPQHF. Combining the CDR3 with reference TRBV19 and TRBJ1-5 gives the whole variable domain DGGITQSPKYLFRKEGQNVTLSCEQNLNHDAMYWYRQDPGQGLRLIYYSQIVNDFQKGDIAEGYSVSREKKESFPLTVTSAQKNPTAFYLCASRPGGQGSYQPQHFGDGTRLSIL.